The 8 T cell receptor beta chains below all came from one sample that was sequenced in a study of blood T cell repertoires in COVID-19. Measured with immunoSEQ multiplex PCR; TCRdb has only the in-frame clones, and not every one. This sample has some 180,000 clones, with approximately 85% found just once. Sequences were obtained from peripheral blood. These TCRs come from a woman aged 55-70 years with acute or convalescent COVID-19.

This clone was seen only a few times. The V gene is TRBV9, the J gene TRBJ2-7, with TRBD1 matching over 12 bases. CDR1 is SGDLS, CDR2 YYNGEE, per germline. With 3 bases clipped from V and 7 bases from J, the junction kept 8 bases outside the gene matches. The CDR3 is 15 amino acids. CDR3 sequence (DNA): TGTGCCAGCAGCGCATCCGGGACAGGGGGCAGGGAGCAGTACTTC. Protein sequence: CASSASGTGGREQYF. The whole variable domain, remainder taken from reference TRBV9 and TRBJ2-7, is DSGVTQTPKHLITATGQRVTLRCSPRSGDLSVYWYQQSLDQGLQFLIQYYNGEERAKGNILERFSAQQFPDLHSELNLSSLELGDSALYFCASSASGTGGREQYFGPGTRLTVT.

The CDR3 DNA reads as TGTGCCACCAGTGATCCCATGACAGGGGGGTCCTACAATGAGCAGTTCTTC. Protein product: CATSDPMTGGSYNEQFF. The chain has TRBV24-1 and TRBJ2-1, with 9 bases aligning to TRBD1. CDR1 is KGHDR and CDR2 is SFDVKD in the germline V gene. The V gene end was trimmed by 3 bases and the J gene end by 1 base; junction bases not matched to a gene: 6. The CDR3 has 17 residues.

J is TRBJ1-1 and V is TRBV30; TRBD1 matches at 8 bases. With 5 bases clipped from V and 2 bases from J, the junction kept 4 bases outside the gene matches. CDR1 and CDR2 (germline): GTSNPN, SVGIG (reference sequence). The CDR3 length is 13 residues. CDR3: CAWQGAGNTEAFF. As DNA, the CDR3 is TGTGCCTGGCAGGGGGCAGGTAACACTGAAGCTTTCTTT.

The rearrangement links TRBV2 to TRBJ1-2; TRBD1 aligns across 9 bases. This CDR3 contains 14 residues. Unmatched junction bases numbered 5, after V lost 1 base and J lost 8 bases. Per the germline V gene, CDR1 is SNHLY and CDR2 is FYNNEI. For the CDR3, the DNA is TGTGCCAGCAGTGAAGGTACAGGGGGCCGAGGCTACACCTTC. It codes for CASSEGTGGRGYTF.

This sequence joins TRBV10-1 and TRBJ1-4, with a weak D call TRBD1 (6 bases). The CDR3 is 16 residues long. Germline V gene data show CDR1 as WNHNN and CDR2 as SYGVQD (reference sequence). V was cut by 4 bases and J by 6 bases, with 18 bases left in between. This CDR3 reads CASSGKGEGGDEKLFF. CDR3 nucleotides: TGCGCCAGCAGTGGAAAGGGGGAAGGAGGTGATGAAAAACTGTTTTTT.

CDR3 bases: TGCAGTGCTAGTGGAGTGAGCTCCTACAATGAGCAGTTCTTC. Amino acid sequence: CSASGVSSYNEQFF. The chain employs TRBV20-1 and TRBJ2-1; D is unresolved. This CDR3 has 14 residues. Germline CDR1 DFQATT, CDR2 SNEGSKA (reference sequence). Trimming stripped 3 bases from V and 0 bases from J, with 9 bases between.

The chain carries TRBV11-2 and TRBJ2-1, with 7 bases matching TRBD2. Germline trimming cut 5 bases from V and 1 base from J; bases unmatched to any gene: 17. This CDR3 region has 19 residues. CDR1 and CDR2 from the germline V gene are SGHAT and FQNNGV. The CDR3 DNA is TGTGCCAGCAGCCCAAGAGTCCGGGGAGGGGACGGGTCCTACAATGAGCAGTTCTTC. Protein product: CASSPRVRGGDGSYNEQFF.

This clone was observed a few times. This chain links TRBV9 with TRBJ1-3; a possible D gene is TRBD1 (5 bases). Germline CDR1 is SGDLS and CDR2 is YYNGEE. V lost 3 bases, J lost 3 bases, and 16 bases lay in between. The CDR3 is 16 residues long. CDR3 nucleotide sequence: TGTGCCAGCAGCGCCACCCAGGGACTAATTGGAAACACCATATATTTT. Translating it yields CASSATQGLIGNTIYF.